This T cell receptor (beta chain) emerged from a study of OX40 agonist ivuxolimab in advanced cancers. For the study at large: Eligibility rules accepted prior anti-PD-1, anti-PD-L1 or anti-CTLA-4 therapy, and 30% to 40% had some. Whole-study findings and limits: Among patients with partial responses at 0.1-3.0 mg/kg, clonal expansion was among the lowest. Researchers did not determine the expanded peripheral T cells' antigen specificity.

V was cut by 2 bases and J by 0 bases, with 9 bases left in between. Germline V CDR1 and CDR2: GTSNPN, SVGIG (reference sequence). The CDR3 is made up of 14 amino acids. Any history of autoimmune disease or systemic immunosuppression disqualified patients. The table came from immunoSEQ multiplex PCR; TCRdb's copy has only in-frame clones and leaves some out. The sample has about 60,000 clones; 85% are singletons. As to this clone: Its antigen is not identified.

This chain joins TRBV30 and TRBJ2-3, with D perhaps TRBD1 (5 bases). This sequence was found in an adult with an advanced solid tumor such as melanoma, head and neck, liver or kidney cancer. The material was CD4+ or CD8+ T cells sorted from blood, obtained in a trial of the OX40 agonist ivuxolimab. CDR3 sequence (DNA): TGTGCCTGGAGTTTTGGGGCTAGCACAGATACGCAGTATTTT. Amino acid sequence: CAWSFGASTDTQYF.